The present T cell receptor beta chain was sequenced within a study of blood T cell repertoires in COVID-19. This CDR3 has 16 residues. V gave up 1 base and J gave up 0 bases; unmatched junction bases: 5. The germline V gene encodes CDR1 LGHDT and CDR2 YNNKEL (reference sequence). Generated by immunoSEQ multiplex PCR, the TCRdb table keeps only in-frame clones and is missing some. The sample has a few hundred thousand clones, over 60% seen once. The rearrangement uses TRBV3-1 (or the pseudogene TRBV3-2) and TRBJ1-2, with TRBD1 identical over 7 bases. The material sequenced was peripheral blood. The receptor was derived from a woman in her sixties or seventies with acute or convalescent COVID-19. CDR3 in DNA: TGTGCCAGCAGCCAAGCAGACAGGGCCTCTAACTATGGCTACACCTTC. Translation: CASSQADRASNYGYTF.